The 10 T cell receptor beta chains in this list originate from one sample, sequenced in a study of blood T cell repertoires in COVID-19 (dated by TCRdb to the early 2020s). Receptor amplification or capture employed the immunoSEQ multiplex PCR assay. TCRdb carries this immuneACCESS record with in-frame sequences only. Its versions omit some clonotypes, under half of them owing to an unresolved V gene in the studies checked, with the rest unexplained. For this sample there are about 150,000 clones; 65% to 85% appear just once. The ten largest clones represent about 5% of the sample. Sample: peripheral blood. The receptors shown here come from a woman in her fifties or sixties with acute or convalescent COVID-19.

The chain is built from TRBV6-2 or TRBV6-3 and TRBJ1-2; 9 positions agree with TRBD1. This CDR3 comprises 13 residues. Germline assignment: CDR1 MNHEY and CDR2 SVGEGT. The V gene end was trimmed by 6 bases and the J gene end by 6 bases; junction bases not matched to a gene: 5. This CDR3 reads CASSPRTGDGYTF. DNA of the CDR3: TGTGCCAGCAGCCCACGGACAGGGGATGGCTACACCTTC.

With respect to this clone: The identical CDR3 is also encoded by other nucleotide sequences in the sample. The rearrangement links TRBV11-2 to TRBJ2-1; 11 bases align to TRBD2. The junction had 7 bases not matched to a gene; V was cut back by 0 bases and J by 9 bases. The CDR3 is 16 residues long. The V gene's germline CDR1 is SGHAT and CDR2 FQNNGV. CDR3 protein: CASSLEASGGLGEQFF. The CDR3 nucleotides are TGTGCCAGCAGCTTAGAGGCTAGCGGGGGGCTCGGTGAGCAGTTCTTC.

The chain employs TRBV5-6 and TRBJ2-1; the match to TRBD2 covers 14 bases. The germline CDR1 and CDR2 sequences are SGHDT and YYEEEE. V gave up 9 bases and J gave up 15 bases; unmatched junction bases: 8. The CDR3 has 12 residues. CDR3 coding DNA: TGTGCCACCGGGACTAGCGGGGGTTTGGGGTTCTTC. This gives the protein CATGTSGGLGFF.

This rearrangement joins TRBV4-2 to TRBJ2-1, with 9 bases aligning to TRBD2. Germline V gene sequence: CDR1 LGHNA, CDR2 YNFKEQ. This CDR3 has 15 residues. Trimming cost V 3 bases and J 7 bases; bases outside gene matches: 7. The CDR3 here is CASSHPAGGGNEQFF. The CDR3 DNA reads TGTGCCAGCAGCCACCCAGCGGGGGGAGGGAATGAGCAGTTCTTC.

This clone appeared once. The chain uses TRBV30 and TRBJ1-5; D not certain. Germline CDR1 and CDR2: GTSNPN and SVGIG (reference sequence). Trimming left V 0 bases short and J 4 bases short, with 10 bases between. CDR3 length: 14 amino acids. Written as DNA, the CDR3 is TGTGCCTGGAGTGTATCTACGGGGAATCAGCCCCAGCATTTT. It encodes CAWSVSTGNQPQHF. Based on the CDR3 plus reference TRBV30 and TRBJ1-5, the full variable domain is SQTIHQWPATLVQPVGSPLSLECTVEGTSNPNLYWYRQAAGRGLQLLFYSVGIGQISSEVPQNLSASRPQDRQFILSSKKLLLSDSGFYLCAWSVSTGNQPQHFGDGTRLSIL.

This clone was recorded only once. The gene calls are TRBV6-6 and TRBJ1-4, with 7 bases fitting TRBD1. V shed 7 bases and J 4 bases; nucleotides not matched to a gene: 9. The V gene's germline CDR1 is MNHNY and CDR2 SVGAGI (reference sequence). The CDR3 loop spans 15 amino acids. CDR3 nucleotide sequence: TGTGCCAGCACCCTTCCAGGGGGATTTAATGAAAAACTGTTTTTT. Its protein product is CASTLPGGFNEKLFF.

The V and J genes are TRBV5-6 and TRBJ1-1, with 8 positions matching TRBD1. The CDR3 has 14 amino acids. CDR1 and CDR2 from the germline V gene are SGHDT and YYEEEE. V dropped 3 bases and J dropped 3; count of bases not matched to a gene: 4. As DNA, the CDR3 is TGTGCCAGCAGCTACGGGACAGGATACACTGAAGCTTTCTTT. It encodes CASSYGTGYTEAFF.

This chain joins TRBV9 and TRBJ2-3; 13 bases fit TRBD2. The junction had 8 bases not matched to a gene; V was cut back by 0 bases and J by 4 bases. The germline CDR1 and CDR2 sequences are SGDLS and YYNGEE. The CDR3 totals 18 residues. This CDR3 is CASSVAQTSGGAADTQYF. CDR3 coding DNA: TGTGCCAGCAGCGTAGCCCAAACTAGCGGGGGGGCGGCAGATACGCAGTATTTT. Complete variable domain (other parts from reference TRBV9 and TRBJ2-3): DSGVTQTPKHLITATGQRVTLRCSPRSGDLSVYWYQQSLDQGLQFLIQYYNGEERAKGNILERFSAQQFPDLHSELNLSSLELGDSALYFCASSVAQTSGGAADTQYFGPGTRLTVL.

The CDR3 reads CASSNTGTPNTGELFF. The CDR3 DNA reads as TGTGCCAGCTCCAATACCGGGACACCGAACACCGGGGAGCTGTTTTTT. The chain recombines TRBV18 with TRBJ2-2; weak D call: TRBD1 (6 bases). Trimming cost V 6 bases and J 0 bases, with 14 bases left between them. From germline, CDR1 is KGHSH and CDR2 LQKENI. This CDR3 is 16 amino acids long.

V and J are TRBV7-3 and TRBJ2-1, with D possibly TRBD1 on 6 matching bases. Trimming removed 4 bases at V and 8 bases at J, with 12 bases between. The germline gives CDR1 SGHTA, CDR2 FQGTGA. There are 13 residues in the CDR3. This CDR3 reads CASSSRTDDEQFF. The CDR3 DNA reads as TGTGCCAGCAGCTCCAGGACAGATGATGAGCAGTTCTTC.